The following is a T cell receptor beta chain sequence with its context. Antigen: not known. Germline CDR1 is SGHRS and CDR2 is YFSETQ. This CDR3 comprises 13 residues. V was trimmed by 6 bases and J by 2 bases, leaving 11 bases between them. This sample stems from a study of cytomegalovirus exposure and HLA in healthy donors. Study results and limitations: Reportedly, cytomegalovirus status was diagnosed with high sensitivity and specificity.

Primers included in the PCR were 60 Vbeta and 13 Jbeta primers. Sequencing was performed with immunoSEQ multiplex PCR; in TCRdb, only in-frame clones are kept and a portion is missing. This table has about 110,000 clones, 55% to 75% appearing once. The sample was PBMCs. The chain carries TRBV5-1 and TRBJ1-2; a weak D match, TRBD1 (5 bases). The TCR comes from a man younger than 40 in good health and CMV-seropositive. CDR3 protein: CASKGLSNYGYTF. Written as DNA, the CDR3 is TGCGCCAGCAAGGGGTTATCCAACTATGGCTACACCTTC.